One and the same sample provided the 15 T cell receptor beta chains below, sequenced in a study of cytomegalovirus exposure and HLA in healthy donors. Vbeta (60) and Jbeta (13) primers were used in the PCR. Repertoires were generated with immunoSEQ multiplex PCR, while TCRdb's copy carries only in-frame clones and drops some. Its listing shows tens of thousands of clones. The material sequenced was PBMCs. The origin of the receptors is a man aged 18-30 years in good health and CMV-seropositive.

The CDR3 DNA reads as TGTGCCAGCAGCTTGCCCGGGGACAATGAGCAGTTCTTC. It encodes CASSLPGDNEQFF. The chain joins TRBV5-4 to TRBJ2-1, with D possibly TRBD2 on 5 matching bases. V gave up 1 base and J gave up 5 bases, with 7 bases separating them. The V gene's germline CDR1 is SGHNT and CDR2 YYREEE (reference sequence). This CDR3 has 13 residues.

The chain couples TRBV28 to TRBJ1-5; D gene uncertain. Trimming took 5 bases from V and 0 from J, leaving 14 bases between them. The CDR3 loop spans 16 amino acids. Germline V CDR1 and CDR2: MDHEN, SYDVKM. CDR3 coding DNA: TGTGCCAGCAGTCCCCTCCGGAGATATAGCAATCAGCCCCAGCATTTT. This sequence encodes CASSPLRRYSNQPQHF.

The chain carries TRBV7-6 and TRBJ2-1, with TRBD2 matching 8 bases. Germline CDR1 and CDR2: SGHVS and FNYEAQ. Unmatched junction bases numbered 13, after V lost 5 bases and J lost 1 base. The CDR3 extends over 18 amino acids. This CDR3 reads CASSQHPLAGASYNEQFF. As DNA, the CDR3 is TGTGCCAGCAGCCAACACCCTCTAGCGGGTGCTTCCTACAATGAGCAGTTCTTC.

J is TRBJ2-7 and V is TRBV6-5, with D maybe TRBD1 (6 bases). V was pared by 6 bases and J by 4 bases, with 19 bases between. The CDR3 has 15 amino acids. Germline V lookup: CDR1 MNHEY, CDR2 SVGAGI. DNA of the CDR3: TGTGCCAGCAGGCAGACAGGAGCCGAACCTTACGAGCAGTACTTC. Translated: CASRQTGAEPYEQYF.

The chain couples TRBV10-3 to TRBJ2-2, with 8 bases lining up with TRBD2. The V gene end was trimmed by 6 bases and the J gene end by 6 bases; junction bases not matched to a gene: 18. This CDR3 is 18 amino acids long. The V gene's germline CDR1 is ENHRY and CDR2 SYGVKD. CDR3 DNA sequence: TGTGCCATCAGGCGGGGTGGACTGGATGTCGGGGGGGCCGGGGAGCTGTTTTTT. This encodes CAIRRGGLDVGGAGELFF.

The chain uses TRBV7-2 and TRBJ2-7; 11 nucleotides match TRBD1. Losses at the gene ends were 4 bases for V and 6 bases for J; bases not matched to a gene: 8. The germline V gene encodes CDR1 SGHTA and CDR2 FQGNSA. CDR3 length: 15 amino acids. CDR3: CASSYPDRGLFEQYF. The CDR3 nucleotides read TGTGCCAGCAGCTACCCGGACAGGGGGCTTTTCGAGCAGTACTTC. Based on the CDR3 plus reference TRBV7-2 and TRBJ2-7, the full variable domain is GAGVSQSPSNKVTEKGKDVELRCDPISGHTALYWYRQSLGQGLEFLIYFQGNSAPDKSGLPSDRFSAERTGGSVSTLTIQRTQQEDSAVYLCASSYPDRGLFEQYFGPGTRLTVT.

This sequence joins TRBV4-2 and TRBJ2-1; D gene unclear. Germline V gene lookup returns CDR1 LGHNA and CDR2 YNFKEQ. Trimming took off 8 bases at V and 8 bases at J, with 10 bases between the two ends. The CDR3 sequence is 11 residues long. CDR3 residues: CASRSSHEQFF. The CDR3 coding sequence is TGTGCCAGCCGGAGTTCGCATGAGCAGTTCTTC.

Here the CDR3 DNA reads TGTGCCAGCACCGACAGTGCCCTCAATCAGCCCCAGCATTTT. This codes for CASTDSALNQPQHF. The gene calls are TRBV7-2 and TRBJ1-5; weak D call: TRBD1 (5 bases). V was trimmed by 7 bases and J by 3 bases, leaving 13 bases between them. Germline values: CDR1 SGHTA, CDR2 FQGNSA. The CDR3 loop spans 14 amino acids.

The chain is built from TRBV5-1 and TRBJ1-1; the D is unclear. V was pared by 4 bases and J by 4 bases, with 11 bases between. The CDR3 is made up of 13 amino acids. The germline CDR1 and CDR2 sequences are SGHRS and YFSETQ. CDR3 loop: CASSPLVSTEAFF. The CDR3 region has the DNA TGCGCCAGCAGCCCCTTAGTATCCACTGAAGCTTTCTTT.

The V call is TRBV28, the J call TRBJ2-5; possible D gene TRBD1, 6 bases. Trimming took off 4 bases at V and 7 bases at J, with 19 bases between the two ends. CDR3 length: 15 amino acids. The V gene's germline CDR1 is MDHEN and CDR2 SYDVKM. CDR3 sequence (DNA): TGTGCCAGCAGTTCTCTTCCACAGGGTGTGGCGACCCAGTACTTC. Protein product: CASSSLPQGVATQYF.

V and J are TRBV2 and TRBJ1-6, with 8 bases fitting TRBD1. Germline loops: CDR1 SNHLY, CDR2 FYNNEI. V was clipped by 6 bases and J by 6 bases; unmatched bases: 7. This CDR3 is 15 amino acids long. For the CDR3, the DNA is TGTGCCAGCAGGCCAACAGGGGGTGTTAATTCACCCCTCCACTTT. Translated: CASRPTGGVNSPLHF.

With respect to this clone: Other DNA sequences in this specimen translate into the identical CDR3. V usage is TRBV9 and J usage is TRBJ1-1; TRBD1 matches at 9 bases. The J segment lost 4 bases and the V segment lost 3 bases, leaving 7 bases of the junction unmatched. The length of the CDR3 is 15 residues. Germline V gene data show CDR1 as SGDLS and CDR2 as YYNGEE. In DNA, the CDR3 is TGTGCCAGCAGCGGAGGGACAGGGTTGGGCACTGAAGCTTTCTTT. Its protein is CASSGGTGLGTEAFF.

This chain links TRBV19 with TRBJ1-2; 7 bases match TRBD1. Germline CDR1 reads LNHDA; CDR2 reads SQIVND (reference sequence). Trimming at V came to 6 bases and at J to 2 bases, leaving 3 bases not matched to a gene. The CDR3 extends over 13 amino acids. The CDR3 DNA reads TGTGCCAGTAGCGACAGGGTAAACTATGGCTACACCTTC. Its protein product is CASSDRVNYGYTF.

V and J are TRBV18 and TRBJ2-3; D perhaps matches TRBD1 (6 bases). Per the germline V gene, CDR1 is KGHSH and CDR2 is LQKENI. The CDR3 runs to 15 residues. V was cut by 3 bases and J by 1 base, with 11 bases left in between. The CDR3 coding sequence is TGTGCCAGCTCACCGGTCTCAGGGGGCACAGATACGCAGTATTTT. It specifies CASSPVSGGTDTQYF.

The chain joins TRBV19 to TRBJ1-5, with 9 positions matching TRBD1. This CDR3 comprises 13 residues. Germline assignment: CDR1 LNHDA and CDR2 SQIVND (reference sequence). V shed 5 bases and J 8 bases; nucleotides not matched to a gene: 4. The CDR3 is CASSDRQGEPQHF. CDR3 DNA sequence: TGTGCCAGTAGTGATCGACAGGGGGAGCCCCAGCATTTT.